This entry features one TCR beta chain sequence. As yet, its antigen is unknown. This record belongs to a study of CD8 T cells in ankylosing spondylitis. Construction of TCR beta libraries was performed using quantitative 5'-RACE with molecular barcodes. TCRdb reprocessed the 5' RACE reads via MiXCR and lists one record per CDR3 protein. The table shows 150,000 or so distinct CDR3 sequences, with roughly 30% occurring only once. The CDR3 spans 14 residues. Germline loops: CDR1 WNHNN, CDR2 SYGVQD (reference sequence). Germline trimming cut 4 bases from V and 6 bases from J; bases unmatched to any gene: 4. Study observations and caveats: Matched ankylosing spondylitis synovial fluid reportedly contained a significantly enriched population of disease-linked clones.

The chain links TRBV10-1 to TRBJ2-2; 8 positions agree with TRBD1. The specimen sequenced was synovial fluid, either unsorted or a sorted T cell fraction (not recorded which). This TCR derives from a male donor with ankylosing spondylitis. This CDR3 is CASSGQGTPGELFF. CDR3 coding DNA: TGCGCCAGCAGTGGACAGGGGACCCCCGGGGAGCTGTTTTTT.